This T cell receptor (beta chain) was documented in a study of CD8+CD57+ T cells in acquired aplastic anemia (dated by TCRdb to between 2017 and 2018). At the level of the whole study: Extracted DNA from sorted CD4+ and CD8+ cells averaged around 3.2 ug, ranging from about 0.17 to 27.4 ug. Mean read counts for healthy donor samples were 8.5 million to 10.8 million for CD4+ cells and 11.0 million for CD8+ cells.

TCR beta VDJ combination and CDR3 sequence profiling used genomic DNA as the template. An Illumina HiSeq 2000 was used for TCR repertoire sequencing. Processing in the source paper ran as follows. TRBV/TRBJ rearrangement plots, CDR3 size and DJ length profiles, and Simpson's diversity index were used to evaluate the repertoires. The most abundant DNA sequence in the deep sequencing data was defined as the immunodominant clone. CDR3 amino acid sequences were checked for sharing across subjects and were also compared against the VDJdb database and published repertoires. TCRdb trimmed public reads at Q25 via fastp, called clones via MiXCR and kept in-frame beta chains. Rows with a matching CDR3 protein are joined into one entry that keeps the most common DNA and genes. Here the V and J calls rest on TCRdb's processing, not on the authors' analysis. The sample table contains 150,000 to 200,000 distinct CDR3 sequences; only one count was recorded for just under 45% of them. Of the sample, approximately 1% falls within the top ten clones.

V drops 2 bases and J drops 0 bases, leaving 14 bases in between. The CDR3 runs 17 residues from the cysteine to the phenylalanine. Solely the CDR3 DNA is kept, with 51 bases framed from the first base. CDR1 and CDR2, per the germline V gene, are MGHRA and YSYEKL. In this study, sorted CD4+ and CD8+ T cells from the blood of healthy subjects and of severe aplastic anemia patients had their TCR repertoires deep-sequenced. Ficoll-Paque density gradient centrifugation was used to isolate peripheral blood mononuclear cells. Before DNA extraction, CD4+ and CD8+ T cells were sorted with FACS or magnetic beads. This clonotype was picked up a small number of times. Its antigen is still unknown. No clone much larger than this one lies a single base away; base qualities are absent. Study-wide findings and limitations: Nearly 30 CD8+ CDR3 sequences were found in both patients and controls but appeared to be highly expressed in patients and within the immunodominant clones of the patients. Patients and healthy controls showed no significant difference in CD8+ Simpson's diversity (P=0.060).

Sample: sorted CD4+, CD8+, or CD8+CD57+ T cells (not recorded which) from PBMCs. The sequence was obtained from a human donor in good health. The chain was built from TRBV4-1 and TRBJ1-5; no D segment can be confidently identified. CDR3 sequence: CASSQFETGISNQPQHF. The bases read TGCGCCAGCAGCCAATTCGAAACGGGGATTAGCAATCAGCCCCAGCATTTT.